A selection of T cell receptor beta chains follows, all from one sample in a study of Ad26.COV2.S vaccination and SARS-CoV-2 variants. Clones were sequenced by immunoSEQ multiplex PCR, and TCRdb holds only the in-frame ones, with some missing. Of roughly 420,000 clones in the sample, roughly nine tenths were seen once. Sequenced material: peripheral blood, taken in a trial of Ad26.COV2.S vaccine versus placebo. The receptors originated from a person between 18 and 65 years old who received the Ad26.COV2.S COVID-19 vaccine or a placebo. The CDR3 runs from the conserved cysteine through the conserved F or W. Fields, in order: V gene, clone size, J gene, D gene, CDR3 protein, CDR3 DNA. D genes are given only for firm matches. Rows give clone size only sometimes, using once, few, many, or a class for an expanded clone.

TRBV5-1	.	TRBJ1-1	TRBD1	CASSLEGAWRTEAFF	TGCGCCAGCAGCTTGGAGGGGGCTTGGCGTACTGAAGCTTTCTTT
TRBV5-1	.	TRBJ2-7	.	CASSLEVRNGYEQYF	TGCGCCAGCAGCTTGGAAGTTCGTAATGGGTACGAGCAGTACTTC
TRBV13	.	TRBJ1-4	.	CASSLQAGGNEKLFF	TGTGCCAGCAGCTTACAGGCGGGGGGGAATGAAAAACTGTTTTTT
TRBV30	.	TRBJ1-6	.	CAWRLTTGPGSYNSPLHF	TGTGCCTGGCGGTTAACTACCGGGCCTGGCTCCTATAATTCACCCCTCCACTTT
TRBV2	.	TRBJ2-3	.	CASSEEPKTTQYF	TGTGCCAGCAGTGAAGAGCCTAAGACTACGCAGTATTTT
TRBV3-1/TRBV3-2	.	TRBJ2-1	TRBD2	CASSPLPSGSYNEQFF	TGTGCCAGCAGCCCCCTCCCTAGCGGCTCCTACAATGAGCAGTTCTTC
TRBV2	.	TRBJ1-4	.	CASSDGGYEKLFF	TGTGCCAGCAGTGATGGAGGGTACGAAAAACTGTTTTTT
TRBV6-6	.	TRBJ2-3	TRBD2	CASSPSQRGRAGTDTQYF	TGTGCCAGCAGTCCCAGCCAGCGGGGGAGGGCTGGCACAGATACGCAGTATTTT
TRBV5-1	.	TRBJ2-5	.	CASSSEWQETQYF	TGCGCCAGCAGCTCAGAGTGGCAAGAGACCCAGTACTTC
TRBV11-3	.	TRBJ2-1	TRBD1	CASSPPTGTVVREQFF	TGTGCCAGCAGCCCCCCCACCGGGACAGTTGTGCGTGAGCAGTTCTTC
TRBV19	.	TRBJ2-1	TRBD2	CASSIMVAGGPYNEQFF	TGTGCCAGTAGTATAATGGTAGCGGGAGGCCCCTACAATGAGCAGTTCTTC
TRBV29-1	.	TRBJ1-2	.	CSVLTPPTGTINYGYTF	TGCAGCGTTCTGACGCCTCCTACAGGGACGATTAACTATGGCTACACCTTC
TRBV30	.	TRBJ1-4	TRBD1	CAGRGTGRSAGEKLFF	TGTGCCGGCAGGGGGACAGGGAGGTCGGCTGGTGAAAAACTGTTTTTT
TRBV13	once	TRBJ2-3	.	CASSLGLFRGYGTDTQYF	TGTGCCAGCAGCTTAGGCCTTTTTCGGGGGTACGGCACAGATACGCAGTATTTT
TRBV10-3	.	TRBJ2-5	.	CAISDPRGNYQETQYF	TGTGCCATCAGTGATCCCCGGGGGAACTACCAAGAGACCCAGTACTTC
TRBV12-3/TRBV12-4	.	TRBJ2-5	.	CASSLYETQYF	TGTGCCAGCAGTTTATATGAGACCCAGTACTTC
TRBV7-8	.	TRBJ2-5	.	CASSLLSLEGRSETQYF	TGTGCCAGCAGCTTACTATCGCTCGAGGGGCGGTCGGAGACCCAGTACTTC
TRBV14	.	TRBJ2-5	TRBD1	CASSQKEGTGFQETQYF	TGTGCCAGCAGCCAGAAAGAGGGGACAGGTTTTCAAGAGACCCAGTACTTC
TRBV2	.	TRBJ2-1	TRBD1	CASTGQGYNEQFF	TGTGCCAGCACAGGACAGGGTTACAATGAGCAGTTCTTC
TRBV7-3	few	TRBJ2-2	.	CASSSGFKRPHTGELFF	TGTGCCAGCAGCTCCGGTTTTAAGCGGCCGCACACCGGGGAGCTGTTTTTT
TRBV13	.	TRBJ1-2	.	CASSPRGTVSTGYTF	TGTGCCAGCAGCCCGAGGGGGACGGTCTCTACTGGCTACACCTTC
TRBV19	.	TRBJ1-6	TRBD1	CASSTGTGWSPLHF	TGTGCCAGTAGTACTGGGACAGGGTGGTCACCCCTCCACTTT
TRBV7-8	once	TRBJ1-6	.	CASSLEGDSPLHF	TGTGCCAGCAGCTTAGAAGGAGATTCACCCCTCCACTTT
TRBV3-1/TRBV3-2	.	TRBJ2-7	TRBD1	CASSQTGVNEQYF	TGTGCCAGCAGCCAGACAGGGGTGAACGAGCAGTACTTC
TRBV6-2/TRBV6-3	.	TRBJ1-1	.	CASSYSAVNTEAFF	TGTGCCAGCAGTTACTCCGCAGTGAACACTGAAGCTTTCTTT
TRBV5-1	.	TRBJ2-2	.	CASSLPGELFF	TGCGCCAGCAGCTTGCCGGGGGAGCTGTTTTTT
TRBV6-6	.	TRBJ2-5	.	CASTTALARETQYF	TGTGCCAGCACCACTGCCCTCGCCCGGGAGACCCAGTACTTC
TRBV19	.	TRBJ1-2	.	CASSREAGGYTF	TGTGCCAGTAGTAGGGAGGCTGGTGGCTACACCTTC
TRBV24-1	.	TRBJ1-5	.	CATSDYEQPQHF	TGTGCCACCAGTGACTATGAACAGCCCCAGCATTTT
TRBV2	.	TRBJ2-5	.	CASSGISGGAGKTQYF	TGTGCCAGCAGTGGGATCTCCGGGGGCGCAGGGAAGACCCAGTACTTC
TRBV6-6	.	TRBJ1-1	.	CASSDLLILGRAFF	TGTGCCAGCAGTGACCTACTTATCCTTGGTCGGGCTTTCTTT
TRBV15	.	TRBJ2-1	TRBD2	CATSRPSGRASEQFF	TGTGCCACCAGCAGACCAAGCGGGAGGGCGAGTGAGCAGTTCTTC
TRBV7-2	.	TRBJ1-2	.	CASSPRDNPPGYTF	TGTGCCAGCAGCCCGCGGGACAACCCGCCGGGCTACACCTTC
TRBV19	few	TRBJ2-1	TRBD2	CASTDPGLEAGEQFF	TGTGCCAGTACCGATCCGGGACTAGAGGCAGGGGAGCAGTTCTTC
TRBV23-1	.	TRBJ2-1	.	CASKSDGGWGNEQFF	TGCGCCAGCAAGTCGGACGGCGGATGGGGCAATGAGCAGTTCTTC
TRBV5-1	.	TRBJ2-1	TRBD2	CASSLPGTSGSGEQFF	TGCGCCAGCAGCTTGCCCGGGACTAGCGGGAGTGGGGAGCAGTTCTTC
TRBV4-3	.	TRBJ1-1	.	CASSQDARGAAFF	TGCGCCAGCAGCCAAGATGCGAGGGGCGCCGCTTTCTTT
TRBV2	few	TRBJ1-2	.	CASSVYQRTTYGYTF	TGTGCCAGCAGTGTATATCAGAGGACCACATATGGCTACACCTTC
TRBV5-1	.	TRBJ2-3	TRBD1	CASSEQGTPDTQYF	TGCGCCAGCTCCGAACAGGGGACCCCAGATACGCAGTATTTT
TRBV5-1	.	TRBJ1-5	.	CASRLGGHGNQPQHF	TGCGCCAGCAGGCTCGGAGGGCATGGCAATCAGCCCCAGCATTTT
TRBV6-5	.	TRBJ2-5	.	CASSFGTPYPQETQYF	TGTGCCAGCAGTTTCGGGACTCCCTACCCTCAAGAGACCCAGTACTTC
TRBV7-9	.	TRBJ2-3	.	CASSRLVTQYF	TGTGCCAGCAGCCGCCTCGTTACGCAGTATTTT